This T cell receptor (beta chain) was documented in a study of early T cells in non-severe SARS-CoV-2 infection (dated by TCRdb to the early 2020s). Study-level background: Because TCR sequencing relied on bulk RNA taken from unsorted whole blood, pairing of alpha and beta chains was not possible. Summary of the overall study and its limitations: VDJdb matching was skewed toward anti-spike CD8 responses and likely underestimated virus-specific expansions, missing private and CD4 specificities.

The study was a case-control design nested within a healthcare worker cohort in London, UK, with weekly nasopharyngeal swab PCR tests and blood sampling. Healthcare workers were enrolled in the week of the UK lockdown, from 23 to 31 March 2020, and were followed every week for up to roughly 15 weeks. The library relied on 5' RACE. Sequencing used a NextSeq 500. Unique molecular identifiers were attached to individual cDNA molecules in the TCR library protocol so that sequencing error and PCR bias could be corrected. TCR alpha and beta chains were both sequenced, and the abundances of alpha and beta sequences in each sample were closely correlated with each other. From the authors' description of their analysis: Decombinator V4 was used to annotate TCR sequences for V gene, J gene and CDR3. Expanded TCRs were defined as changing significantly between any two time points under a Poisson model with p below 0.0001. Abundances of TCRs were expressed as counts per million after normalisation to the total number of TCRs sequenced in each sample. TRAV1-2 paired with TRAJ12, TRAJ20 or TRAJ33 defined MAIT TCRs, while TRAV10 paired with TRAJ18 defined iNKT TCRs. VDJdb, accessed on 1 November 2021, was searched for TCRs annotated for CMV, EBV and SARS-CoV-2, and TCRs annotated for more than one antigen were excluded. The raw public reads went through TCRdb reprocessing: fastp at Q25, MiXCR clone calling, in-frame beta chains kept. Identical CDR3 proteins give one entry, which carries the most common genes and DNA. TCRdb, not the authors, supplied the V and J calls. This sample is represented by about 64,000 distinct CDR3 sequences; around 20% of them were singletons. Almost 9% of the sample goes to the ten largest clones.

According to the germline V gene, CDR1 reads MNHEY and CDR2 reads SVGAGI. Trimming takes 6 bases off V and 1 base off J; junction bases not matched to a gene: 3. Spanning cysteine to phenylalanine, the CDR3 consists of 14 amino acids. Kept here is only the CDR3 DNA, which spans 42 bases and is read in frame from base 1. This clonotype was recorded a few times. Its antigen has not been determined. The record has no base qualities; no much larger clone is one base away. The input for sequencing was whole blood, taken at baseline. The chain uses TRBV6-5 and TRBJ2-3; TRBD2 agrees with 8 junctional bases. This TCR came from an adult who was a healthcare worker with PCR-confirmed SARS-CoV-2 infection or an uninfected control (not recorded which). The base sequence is TGTGCCAGCAGAGCGGGAGATGGCACAGATACGCAGTATTTT. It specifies CASRAGDGTDTQYF.